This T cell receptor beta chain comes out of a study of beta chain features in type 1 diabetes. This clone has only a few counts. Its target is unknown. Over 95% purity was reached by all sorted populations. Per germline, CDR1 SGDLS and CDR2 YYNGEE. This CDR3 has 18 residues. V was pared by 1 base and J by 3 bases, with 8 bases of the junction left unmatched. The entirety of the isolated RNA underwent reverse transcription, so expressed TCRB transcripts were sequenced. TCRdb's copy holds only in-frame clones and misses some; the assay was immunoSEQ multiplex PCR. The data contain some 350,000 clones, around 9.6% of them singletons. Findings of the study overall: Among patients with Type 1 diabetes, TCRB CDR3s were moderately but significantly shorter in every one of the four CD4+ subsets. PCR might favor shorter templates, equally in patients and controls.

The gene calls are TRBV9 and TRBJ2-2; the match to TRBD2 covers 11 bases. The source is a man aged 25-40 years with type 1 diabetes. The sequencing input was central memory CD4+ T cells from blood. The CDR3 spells CASSVTPPLAGDTGELFF. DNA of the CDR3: TGTGCCAGCAGCGTAACCCCCCCACTAGCGGGAGACACCGGGGAGCTGTTTTTT.